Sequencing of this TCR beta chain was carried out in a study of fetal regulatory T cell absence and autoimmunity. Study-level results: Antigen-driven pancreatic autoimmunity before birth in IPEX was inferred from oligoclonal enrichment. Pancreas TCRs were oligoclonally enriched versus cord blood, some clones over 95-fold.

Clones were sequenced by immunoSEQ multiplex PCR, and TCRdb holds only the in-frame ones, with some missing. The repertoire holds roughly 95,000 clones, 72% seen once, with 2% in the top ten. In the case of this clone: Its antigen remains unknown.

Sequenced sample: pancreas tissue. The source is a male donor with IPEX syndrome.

The CDR3 DNA reads TGCGCCAGCAGCTTGGCAGGGGACTATGGCTACACCTTC. Its translation is CASSLAGDYGYTF. The V and J genes are TRBV5-1 and TRBJ1-2; a weak D match, TRBD1 (6 bases). CDR1 and CDR2 (germline): SGHRS, YFSETQ. This CDR3 region has 13 residues. Trimming left V 0 bases short and J 3 bases short, with 6 bases between.